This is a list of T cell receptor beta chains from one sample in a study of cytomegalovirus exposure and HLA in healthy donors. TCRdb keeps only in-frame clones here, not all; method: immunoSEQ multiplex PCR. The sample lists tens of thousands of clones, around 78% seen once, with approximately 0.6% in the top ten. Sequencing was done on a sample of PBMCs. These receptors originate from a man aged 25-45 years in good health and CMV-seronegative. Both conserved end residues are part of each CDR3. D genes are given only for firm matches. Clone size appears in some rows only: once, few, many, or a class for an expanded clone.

CDR3: CAIRETGESYNEQFF
DNA: TGTGCCATCAGGGAGACAGGGGAGTCCTACAATGAGCAGTTCTTC
size: once
V: TRBV10-3
D: TRBD1
J: TRBJ2-1

CDR3: CASGFSLAGAADTQYF
DNA: TGTGCTAGTGGTTTCTCCCTAGCGGGAGCTGCGGATACGCAGTATTTT
size: NA
V: TRBV12-5
D: TRBD2
J: TRBJ2-3

CDR3: CASSQDLRGYEQYF
DNA: TGCGCCAGCAGCCAAGATTTAAGGGGCTACGAGCAGTACTTC
size: NA
V: TRBV4-3
D: NA
J: TRBJ2-7

CDR3: CASSLRGGDTGELFF
DNA: TGCGCCAGCAGCCTTCGAGGGGGTGACACCGGGGAGCTGTTTTTT
size: NA
V: TRBV4-1
D: NA
J: TRBJ2-2

CDR3: CASSVGGTGITNEKLFF
DNA: TGTGCCAGCAGCGTAGGAGGGACAGGGATAACTAATGAAAAACTGTTTTTT
size: NA
V: TRBV9
D: TRBD1
J: TRBJ1-4

CDR3: CASSIRGNTEAFF
DNA: TGTGCCAGCAGTATCCGCGGGAACACTGAAGCTTTCTTT
size: few
V: TRBV6-5
D: NA
J: TRBJ1-1

CDR3: CASSLAPEDEQYF
DNA: TGTGCCAGCAGCTTAGCGCCAGAGGACGAGCAGTACTTC
size: once
V: TRBV7-2
D: NA
J: TRBJ2-7

CDR3: CASSDFRPGGAFF
DNA: TGTGCCAGCAGTGATTTTAGACCCGGCGGAGCTTTCTTT
size: NA
V: TRBV6-1
D: NA
J: TRBJ1-1

CDR3: CASGVVGATLTDTQYF
DNA: TGCGCCAGCGGTGTGGTGGGGGCGACCCTCACAGATACGCAGTATTTT
size: NA
V: TRBV5-1
D: NA
J: TRBJ2-3

CDR3: CASSAGQPYADTQYF
DNA: TGTGCCAGCAGCGCGGGGCAGCCTTATGCAGATACGCAGTATTTT
size: NA
V: TRBV5-6
D: NA
J: TRBJ2-3

CDR3: CASSLGGQIGNTIYF
DNA: TGTGCCAGCAGCCTAGGAGGGCAGATTGGAAACACCATATATTTT
size: few
V: TRBV5-6
D: NA
J: TRBJ1-3

CDR3: CSVESFRLRANYGYTF
DNA: TGCAGCGTTGAATCCTTCCGACTCAGAGCTAACTATGGCTACACCTTC
size: NA
V: TRBV29-1
D: NA
J: TRBJ1-2

CDR3: CASSHDRTTDTQYF
DNA: TGTGCCAGTAGTCATGACAGAACCACAGATACGCAGTATTTT
size: few
V: TRBV19
D: NA
J: TRBJ2-3

CDR3: CASSDSYNQPQHF
DNA: TGTGCCAGCAGCGACAGTTACAATCAGCCCCAGCATTTT
size: few
V: TRBV4-2
D: NA
J: TRBJ1-5

CDR3: CASSVEQGAYGYTF
DNA: TGTGCCAGCAGCGTAGAACAGGGGGCCTATGGCTACACCTTC
size: NA
V: TRBV9
D: TRBD1
J: TRBJ1-2

CDR3: CASSLASRLNTEAFF
DNA: TGTGCCAGCAGCTTGGCGTCCCGTTTGAACACTGAAGCTTTCTTT
size: NA
V: TRBV5-4
D: NA
J: TRBJ1-1

CDR3: CASSPSGTPYNEQFF
DNA: TGTGCCAGCAGCCCCAGCGGGACACCCTACAATGAGCAGTTCTTC
size: NA
V: TRBV9
D: NA
J: TRBJ2-1

CDR3: CASSVFQGLRYNEQFF
DNA: TGTGCCAGCAGTGTATTTCAGGGACTCCGGTACAATGAGCAGTTCTTC
size: NA
V: TRBV9
D: NA
J: TRBJ2-1

CDR3: CASSFYAGGSYNEQFF
DNA: TGTGCCAGCAGCTTCTATGCGGGGGGCTCCTACAATGAGCAGTTCTTC
size: NA
V: TRBV7-2
D: TRBD2
J: TRBJ2-1

CDR3: CASSGGTVAKNIQYF
DNA: TGTGCCAGCAGCGGAGGGACAGTAGCCAAAAACATTCAGTACTTC
size: NA
V: TRBV9
D: TRBD1
J: TRBJ2-4

CDR3: CASSALAGVLTDTQYF
DNA: TGTGCCAGCAGCGCTCTAGCGGGGGTCCTGACAGATACGCAGTATTTT
size: once
V: TRBV7-2
D: TRBD2
J: TRBJ2-3

CDR3: CASSVGTGRGVNEKLFF
DNA: TGTGCCAGCAGTGTAGGGACAGGTCGAGGGGTTAATGAAAAACTGTTTTTT
size: once
V: TRBV6-1
D: TRBD1
J: TRBJ1-4

CDR3: CASSRDRNTEAFF
DNA: TGTGCCAGCAGCCGGGACAGGAACACTGAAGCTTTCTTT
size: few
V: TRBV7-8
D: TRBD1
J: TRBJ1-1

CDR3: CASSDTRGVNTEAFF
DNA: TGTGCCAGCAGTGACACACGCGGGGTGAACACTGAAGCTTTCTTT
size: NA
V: TRBV25-1
D: NA
J: TRBJ1-1

CDR3: CASSLDRGTDTQYF
DNA: TGTGCCAGTAGTCTGGACAGGGGCACAGATACGCAGTATTTT
size: NA
V: TRBV19
D: TRBD1
J: TRBJ2-3

CDR3: CASSLVIGDLLDNEQFF
DNA: TGTGCCAGCAGTTTAGTGATTGGGGACTTATTGGACAATGAGCAGTTCTTC
size: NA
V: TRBV27
D: NA
J: TRBJ2-1

CDR3: CASSPYRDNEQFF
DNA: TGTGCCAGCTCACCATACCGGGACAATGAGCAGTTCTTC
size: NA
V: TRBV18
D: NA
J: TRBJ2-1

CDR3: CASSPTGAETEAFF
DNA: TGCGCCAGCAGCCCGACAGGGGCGGAGACTGAAGCTTTCTTT
size: NA
V: TRBV5-1
D: TRBD1
J: TRBJ1-1

CDR3: CASSLLRTDNQPQHF
DNA: TGTGCCAGCAGCTTGCTCCGGACAGACAATCAGCCCCAGCATTTT
size: NA
V: TRBV5-8
D: NA
J: TRBJ1-5

CDR3: CASSLGDRGLNEKLFF
DNA: TGCGCCAGCAGCTTGGGGGACAGGGGGCTTAATGAAAAACTGTTTTTT
size: NA
V: TRBV5-1
D: TRBD1
J: TRBJ1-4

CDR3: CASSKIVANYGYTF
DNA: TGTGCCAGCAGCAAGATAGTAGCTAACTATGGCTACACCTTC
size: NA
V: TRBV9
D: NA
J: TRBJ1-2

CDR3: CASSRSGKGEGNQPQHF
DNA: TGCGCCAGCAGTCGCTCCGGGAAGGGGGAAGGCAATCAGCCCCAGCATTTT
size: NA
V: TRBV23-1
D: NA
J: TRBJ1-5

CDR3: CASSLFLSPHNEQFF
DNA: TGTGCCAGCAGCTTATTCCTAAGCCCACACAATGAGCAGTTCTTC
size: NA
V: TRBV7-9
D: NA
J: TRBJ2-1

CDR3: CASSEYSRGRRQETQYF
DNA: TGTGCCAGCAGTGAATACTCCAGGGGGCGAAGGCAAGAGACCCAGTACTTC
size: NA
V: TRBV25-1
D: TRBD1
J: TRBJ2-5

CDR3: CASRRSGETQYF
DNA: TGTGCCAGCAGACGGTCGGGGGAGACCCAGTACTTC
size: NA
V: TRBV6-6
D: NA
J: TRBJ2-5